This entry lists 7 T cell receptor beta chains sequenced from one sample in a study of STAT5B mutations in CD4+ large granular lymphocyte leukemia. TCRdb keeps only in-frame clones here, not all; method: immunoSEQ multiplex PCR. The sample records around 35,000 clones, about 85% being singletons. Sequenced input: CD4+ T cells from blood buffy coats. These receptors all stem from a human donor in good health.

The chain combines TRBV5-1 with TRBJ2-1, with D hard to call. V was clipped by 0 bases and J by 4 bases, with 14 bases between them. Germline assignment: CDR1 SGHRS and CDR2 YFSETQ. The CDR3 runs to 16 residues. CDR3: CASSLEGSQAYNEQFF. DNA for the CDR3: TGCGCCAGCAGCTTGGAGGGCTCTCAGGCGTACAATGAGCAGTTCTTC.

This chain's CDR3 is CASSPYPSISGNTIYF. The CDR3 region has the DNA TGTGCCAGTAGTCCTTATCCGAGTATCTCTGGAAACACCATATATTTT. This chain joins TRBV19 and TRBJ1-3; no definite D call. The CDR3 covers 16 residues. V shed 5 bases and J shed 0 bases, with 14 bases lying between them. Germline V gene data show CDR1 as LNHDA and CDR2 as SQIVND (reference sequence). Based on the CDR3 plus reference TRBV19 and TRBJ1-3, the full variable domain is DGGITQSPKYLFRKEGQNVTLSCEQNLNHDAMYWYRQDPGQGLRLIYYSQIVNDFQKGDIAEGYSVSREKKESFPLTVTSAQKNPTAFYLCASSPYPSISGNTIYFGEGSWLTVV.

The CDR3 reads CASSGGGSAGNTIYF. The CDR3 nucleotides read TGTGCCAGCAGTGGGGGGGGGTCGGCTGGAAACACCATATATTTT. The chain carries TRBV2 and TRBJ1-3; possibly TRBD1 for D (5 bases). With 4 bases removed from V and 2 bases from J, the gap between germline ends came to 12 bases. Germline CDR1 SNHLY, CDR2 FYNNEI. The CDR3 is 15 residues long.

The rearrangement joins TRBV15 to TRBJ2-7, with D hard to call. The germline CDR1 and CDR2 sequences are LNHNV and YYDKDF (reference sequence). CDR3 length: 14 amino acids. V gave up 0 bases and J gave up 2 bases, with 8 bases separating them. The CDR3 region has the DNA TGTGCCACCAGCAGAGATATGGGGACCTACGAGCAGTACTTC. Encoded protein: CATSRDMGTYEQYF.

The V gene is TRBV19, the J gene TRBJ2-1; 11 bases match TRBD2. The V gene end was trimmed by 3 bases and the J gene end by 1 base; junction bases not matched to a gene: 14. Germline assignment: CDR1 LNHDA and CDR2 SQIVND (reference sequence). The CDR3 loop spans 20 amino acids. Written as DNA, the CDR3 is TGTGCCAGTAGTATTTTTGATATAGATCGACTAGCGGGATCCTACAATGAGCAGTTCTTC. It specifies CASSIFDIDRLAGSYNEQFF. Looking up the rest from reference TRBV19 and TRBJ2-1 gives the full variable domain: DGGITQSPKYLFRKEGQNVTLSCEQNLNHDAMYWYRQDPGQGLRLIYYSQIVNDFQKGDIAEGYSVSREKKESFPLTVTSAQKNPTAFYLCASSIFDIDRLAGSYNEQFFGPGTRLTVL.

This clone was seen just once. The V gene is TRBV7-2, the J gene TRBJ2-1; 11 bases line up with TRBD2. Trimming cost V 1 base and J 7 bases; bases outside gene matches: 9. The CDR3 has 17 amino acids. Germline loops: CDR1 SGHTA, CDR2 FQGNSA. The chain's CDR3 is CASSLGRGLAGGNEQFF. The CDR3 DNA follows: TGTGCCAGCAGCTTAGGTCGGGGGCTAGCGGGAGGAAATGAGCAGTTCTTC.

The V call is TRBV5-5, the J call TRBJ1-4; D gene uncertain. Germline loops: CDR1 SGHKS, CDR2 YYEKEE (reference sequence). CDR3 size: 11 residues. Trimming removed 4 bases from V and 12 bases from J, with 10 bases in between. The DNA of the CDR3 is TGTGCCAGCAGCGCGGGCGGGGAACTGTTTTTT. It translates to CASSAGGELFF.